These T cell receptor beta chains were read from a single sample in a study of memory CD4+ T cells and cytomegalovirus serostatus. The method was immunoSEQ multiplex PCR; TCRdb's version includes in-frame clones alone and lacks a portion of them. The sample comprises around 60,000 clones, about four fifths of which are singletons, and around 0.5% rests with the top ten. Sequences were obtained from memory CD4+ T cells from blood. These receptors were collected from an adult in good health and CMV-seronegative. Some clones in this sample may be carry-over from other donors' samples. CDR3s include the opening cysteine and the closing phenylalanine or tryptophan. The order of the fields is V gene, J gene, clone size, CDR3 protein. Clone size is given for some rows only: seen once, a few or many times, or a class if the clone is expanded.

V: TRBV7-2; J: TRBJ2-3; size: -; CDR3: CASSLEDYSPYTDTQYF
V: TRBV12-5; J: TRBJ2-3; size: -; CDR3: CASGLGAASSTDTQYF
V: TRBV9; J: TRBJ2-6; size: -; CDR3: CASSPGGSAGANVLTF
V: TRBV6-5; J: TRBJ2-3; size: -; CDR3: CASSYSKTGGTDTQYF
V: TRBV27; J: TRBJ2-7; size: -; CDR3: CASSSTGPARGEQYF
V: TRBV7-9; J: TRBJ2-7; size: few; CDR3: CASSASPNEQYF
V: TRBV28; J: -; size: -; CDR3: CASHTSNYEQYF
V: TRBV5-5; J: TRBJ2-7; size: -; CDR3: CASSRWGGNEQYF
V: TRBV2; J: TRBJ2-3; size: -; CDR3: CASSEVPTDTQYF
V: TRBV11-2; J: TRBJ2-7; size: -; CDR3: CASSQTGVYEQYF
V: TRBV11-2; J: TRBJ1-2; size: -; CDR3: CASSLVVPQDNYGYTF
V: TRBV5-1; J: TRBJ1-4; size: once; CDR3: CASSTQGLTNEKLFF
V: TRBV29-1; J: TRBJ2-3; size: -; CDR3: CSVSRQGRGSDTQYF
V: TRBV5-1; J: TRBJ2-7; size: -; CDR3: CASSLAGTRAYEQYF
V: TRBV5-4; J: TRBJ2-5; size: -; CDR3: CASSRDRGSGETQYF
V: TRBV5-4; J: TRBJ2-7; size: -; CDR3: CASSLGGGGTGYEQYF
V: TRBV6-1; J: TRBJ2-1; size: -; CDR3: CASSEVGLAGDRQFF
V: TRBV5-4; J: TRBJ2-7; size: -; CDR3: CASSLTGSYEQYF
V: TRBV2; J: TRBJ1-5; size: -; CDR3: CASRGDRDNQPQHF
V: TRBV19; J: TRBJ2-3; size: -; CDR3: CASSNRDRDTQYF
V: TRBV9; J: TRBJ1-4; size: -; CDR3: CASSRARSNEKLFF
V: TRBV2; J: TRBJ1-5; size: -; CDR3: CASRPHRGRGNQPQHF
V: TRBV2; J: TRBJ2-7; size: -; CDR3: CASREQRVYEQYF
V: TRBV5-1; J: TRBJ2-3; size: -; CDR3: CASSSGGDIADTQYF
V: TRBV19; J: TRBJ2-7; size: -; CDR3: CASSTGTGPYEQYF
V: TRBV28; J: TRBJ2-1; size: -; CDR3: CASSPSETSGRALYNEQFF
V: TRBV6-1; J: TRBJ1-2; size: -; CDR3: CASIETGGFGYTF
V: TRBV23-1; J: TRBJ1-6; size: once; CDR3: CASTPRRGSNSPLHF
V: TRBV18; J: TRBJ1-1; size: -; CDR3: CASSYTDQNTEAFF
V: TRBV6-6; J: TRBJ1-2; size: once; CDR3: CASILRLGSNGYTF
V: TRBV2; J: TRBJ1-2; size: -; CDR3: CASSEGEQLGYTF
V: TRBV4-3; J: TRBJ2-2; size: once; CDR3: CASSLAAAGTGELFF
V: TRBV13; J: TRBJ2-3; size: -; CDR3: CASSRGHTDTQYF
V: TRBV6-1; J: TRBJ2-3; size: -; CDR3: CASSEVFGGTSTDTQYF
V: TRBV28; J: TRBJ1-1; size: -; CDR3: CASSSGQGRMNTEAFF
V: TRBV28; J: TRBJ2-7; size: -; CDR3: CASSSGQTPYEQYF
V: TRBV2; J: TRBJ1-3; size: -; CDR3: CASAYAGGGGGNTIYF
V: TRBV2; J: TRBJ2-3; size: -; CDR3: CASSDGFADTQYF
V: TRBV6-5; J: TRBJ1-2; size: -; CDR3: CASRDTGGARGYTF
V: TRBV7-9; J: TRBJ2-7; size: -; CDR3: CASQTGTVLGEQYF
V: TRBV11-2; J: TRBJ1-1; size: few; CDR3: CASSLELAGEAFF
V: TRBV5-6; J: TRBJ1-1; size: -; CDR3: CASSSGSLLEAFF
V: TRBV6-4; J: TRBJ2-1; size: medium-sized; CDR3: CASSARTPGLACDEQFF
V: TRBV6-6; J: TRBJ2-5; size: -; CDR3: CASSSRTRGSETQYF
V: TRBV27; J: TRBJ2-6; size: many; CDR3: CASSRGRSGANVLTF
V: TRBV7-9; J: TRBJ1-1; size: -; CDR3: CASSLEFGARTEAFF
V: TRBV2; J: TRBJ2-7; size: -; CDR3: CASSEASYEQYF
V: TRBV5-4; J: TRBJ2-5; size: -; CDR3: CASTKEASGKQETQYF
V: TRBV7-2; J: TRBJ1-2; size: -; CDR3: CASSPRQLLGYTF
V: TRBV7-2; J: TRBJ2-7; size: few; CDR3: CASSSIRGEQYF
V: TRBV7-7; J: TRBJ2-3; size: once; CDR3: CASSGGGVTDTQYF
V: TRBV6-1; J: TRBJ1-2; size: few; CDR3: CASSEGTGGIYGYTF
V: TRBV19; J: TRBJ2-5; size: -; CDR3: CASSTRTGTEETQYF
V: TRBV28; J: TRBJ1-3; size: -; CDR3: CASSFDFTGNTIYF